Listed below are T cell receptor beta chains from one sample, sequenced in a study of a mutant IDH1 vaccine in newly diagnosed glioma. These TCRs are of unknown antigen specificity. Data came from immunoSEQ multiplex PCR; TCRdb stores just in-frame clones and leaves some out. The table has roughly 60,000 clones, under 90% seen once. The sample consisted of PBMCs, taken from a glioma patient whose treatment included an IDH1 peptide vaccine. All receptors come from a man aged 35-49 years with glioma. CDR3s include the opening cysteine and the closing phenylalanine or tryptophan. D genes are given only for firm matches. Part of the rows lack a size; the others show once, few, many or a class for expanded clones.

v_call: TRBV13
d_call: TRBD1
j_call: TRBJ1-4
cdr3_length: 16
clone_size: -
cdr3_aa: CASSGRQGATGEKLFF
cdr3_nt: TGTGCCAGCAGCGGACGACAGGGGGCCACGGGGGAAAAACTGTTTTTT

v_call: TRBV5-1
d_call: TRBD1
j_call: TRBJ2-1
cdr3_length: 14
clone_size: -
cdr3_aa: CASSTGGGGDEQFF
cdr3_nt: TGCGCCAGCAGCACAGGGGGAGGTGGGGATGAGCAGTTCTTC

v_call: TRBV4-1
d_call: TRBD1
j_call: TRBJ1-4
cdr3_length: 16
clone_size: -
cdr3_aa: CASSQEPGTGGEKLFF
cdr3_nt: TGCGCCAGCAGCCAAGAGCCCGGGACAGGGGGTGAAAAACTGTTTTTT

v_call: TRBV2
d_call: -
j_call: TRBJ1-1
cdr3_length: 14
clone_size: -
cdr3_aa: CASYRGQMNTEAFF
cdr3_nt: TGTGCCAGCTATCGAGGGCAGATGAACACTGAAGCTTTCTTT

v_call: TRBV6-6
d_call: -
j_call: TRBJ2-5
cdr3_length: 15
clone_size: -
cdr3_aa: CASSPQIGGLETQYF
cdr3_nt: TGTGCCAGCAGTCCCCAAATAGGAGGTTTAGAGACCCAGTACTTC

v_call: TRBV6-5
d_call: TRBD1
j_call: TRBJ1-6
cdr3_length: 15
clone_size: -
cdr3_aa: CASSYAYRGGSPLHF
cdr3_nt: TGTGCCAGCAGTTACGCATACAGGGGTGGGTCACCCCTCCACTTT

v_call: TRBV4-1
d_call: TRBD2
j_call: TRBJ2-3
cdr3_length: 21
clone_size: -
cdr3_aa: CASSQKIPRASGDPSTDTQYF
cdr3_nt: TGCGCCAGCAGCCAAAAAATTCCCCGGGCTAGCGGGGACCCTAGCACAGATACGCAGTATTTT

v_call: TRBV6-6
d_call: -
j_call: TRBJ2-2
cdr3_length: 14
clone_size: few
cdr3_aa: CASSYDRRTGELFF
cdr3_nt: TGTGCCAGCAGTTACGACAGGCGCACCGGGGAGCTGTTTTTT

v_call: TRBV6-5
d_call: -
j_call: TRBJ2-2
cdr3_length: 11
clone_size: -
cdr3_aa: CASSSTGELFF
cdr3_nt: TGTGCCAGCAGCAGTACCGGGGAGCTGTTTTTT

v_call: TRBV6-1
d_call: -
j_call: TRBJ1-5
cdr3_length: 15
clone_size: -
cdr3_aa: CASRIDRHSNQPQHF
cdr3_nt: TGTGCCAGCAGAATTGATAGGCATAGCAATCAGCCCCAGCATTTT

v_call: TRBV19
d_call: TRBD2
j_call: TRBJ2-3
cdr3_length: 15
clone_size: -
cdr3_aa: CASSPGLAESDTQYF
cdr3_nt: TGTGCCAGTAGCCCGGGACTAGCGGAATCAGATACGCAGTATTTT

v_call: TRBV5-1
d_call: -
j_call: TRBJ1-6
cdr3_length: 13
clone_size: -
cdr3_aa: CASSLTDGSPLHF
cdr3_nt: TGCGCCAGCAGCTTGACAGACGGTTCACCCCTCCACTTT

v_call: TRBV2
d_call: TRBD2
j_call: TRBJ2-7
cdr3_length: 14
clone_size: -
cdr3_aa: CASSEALAGDEQYF
cdr3_nt: TGTGCCAGCAGTGAAGCGCTAGCGGGGGACGAGCAGTACTTC

v_call: TRBV7-8
d_call: -
j_call: TRBJ2-7
cdr3_length: 15
clone_size: -
cdr3_aa: CASSLATTSSYEQYF
cdr3_nt: TGTGCCAGCAGCTTAGCGACGACGTCGTCCTACGAGCAGTACTTC

v_call: TRBV14
d_call: -
j_call: TRBJ1-3
cdr3_length: 15
clone_size: -
cdr3_aa: CASSQGTGSGNTIYF
cdr3_nt: TGTGCCAGCAGCCAAGGTACAGGTTCTGGAAACACCATATATTTT

v_call: TRBV29-1
d_call: -
j_call: TRBJ2-2
cdr3_length: 15
clone_size: -
cdr3_aa: CSVRSWDGGAGELFF
cdr3_nt: TGCAGCGTTAGGTCGTGGGACGGCGGGGCCGGGGAGCTGTTTTTT

v_call: TRBV6-5
d_call: -
j_call: TRBJ1-5
cdr3_length: 13
clone_size: -
cdr3_aa: CASRRTLDQPQHF
cdr3_nt: TGTGCCAGCAGACGGACACTCGATCAGCCCCAGCATTTT

v_call: TRBV2
d_call: -
j_call: TRBJ1-1
cdr3_length: 10
clone_size: -
cdr3_aa: CASSHPGAFF
cdr3_nt: TGTGCCAGCAGCCACCCTGGGGCTTTCTTT

v_call: TRBV19
d_call: -
j_call: TRBJ1-2
cdr3_length: 14
clone_size: -
cdr3_aa: CASSIDGTVYGYTF
cdr3_nt: TGTGCCAGTAGTATAGACGGGACGGTTTATGGCTACACCTTC

v_call: TRBV7-9
d_call: -
j_call: TRBJ1-3
cdr3_length: 14
clone_size: -
cdr3_aa: CASSLDNSGNTIYF
cdr3_nt: TGTGCCAGCAGCTTAGACAACTCTGGAAACACCATATATTTT

v_call: TRBV6-5
d_call: -
j_call: TRBJ1-1
cdr3_length: 15
clone_size: -
cdr3_aa: CASSYSPGRSTEAFF
cdr3_nt: TGTGCCAGCAGTTACTCCCCAGGGAGGAGCACTGAAGCTTTCTTT

v_call: TRBV7-2
d_call: TRBD2
j_call: TRBJ2-3
cdr3_length: 19
clone_size: -
cdr3_aa: CASSSPFRALAGGRDTQYF
cdr3_nt: TGTGCCAGCAGCTCACCATTTCGGGCTCTAGCGGGGGGCAGGGATACGCAGTATTTT

v_call: TRBV30
d_call: TRBD1
j_call: TRBJ1-5
cdr3_length: 13
clone_size: few
cdr3_aa: CAWNVQGGEPQHF
cdr3_nt: TGTGCCTGGAACGTACAGGGGGGGGAGCCCCAGCATTTT

v_call: TRBV13
d_call: -
j_call: TRBJ2-2
cdr3_length: 12
clone_size: few
cdr3_aa: CASSSGVGELFF
cdr3_nt: TGTGCCAGCAGCTCCGGGGTCGGGGAGCTGTTTTTT

v_call: TRBV11-2
d_call: -
j_call: TRBJ1-4
cdr3_length: 15
clone_size: -
cdr3_aa: CASSLGVGGDEKLFF
cdr3_nt: TGTGCCAGCAGCTTAGGTGTAGGGGGTGATGAAAAACTGTTTTTT

v_call: TRBV14
d_call: -
j_call: TRBJ1-1
cdr3_length: 13
clone_size: -
cdr3_aa: CASSQSGTSGAFF
cdr3_nt: TGTGCCAGCAGCCAGTCCGGGACTTCAGGAGCTTTCTTT

v_call: TRBV27
d_call: TRBD2
j_call: TRBJ2-7
cdr3_length: 15
clone_size: once
cdr3_aa: CASSLSASGGHEQYF
cdr3_nt: TGTGCCAGCAGTTTATCGGCTAGCGGGGGCCACGAGCAGTACTTC

v_call: TRBV12-5
d_call: TRBD1
j_call: TRBJ2-7
cdr3_length: 13
clone_size: -
cdr3_aa: CASGLSDRAEQYF
cdr3_nt: TGTGCTAGTGGTTTGTCCGACAGGGCCGAGCAGTACTTC

v_call: TRBV6-5
d_call: TRBD2
j_call: TRBJ2-7
cdr3_length: 15
clone_size: -
cdr3_aa: CASSYSVASGYEQYF
cdr3_nt: TGTGCCAGCAGTTACTCGGTGGCTAGCGGCTACGAGCAGTACTTC

v_call: TRBV5-1
d_call: -
j_call: TRBJ1-1
cdr3_length: 13
clone_size: -
cdr3_aa: CASRDAENTEAFF
cdr3_nt: TGCGCCAGCAGGGATGCGGAGAACACTGAAGCTTTCTTT

v_call: TRBV14
d_call: -
j_call: TRBJ1-1
cdr3_length: 14
clone_size: -
cdr3_aa: CASSPYGLNTEAFF
cdr3_nt: TGTGCCAGCAGCCCTTACGGACTGAACACTGAAGCTTTCTTT

v_call: TRBV20-1
d_call: -
j_call: TRBJ1-1
cdr3_length: 11
clone_size: -
cdr3_aa: CRSGLNTEAFF
cdr3_nt: TGCCGTTCCGGCCTGAACACTGAAGCTTTCTTT

v_call: TRBV19
d_call: -
j_call: TRBJ1-2
cdr3_length: 14
clone_size: -
cdr3_aa: CASSSTPPNYGYTF
cdr3_nt: TGTGCCAGTAGTTCGACACCTCCTAACTATGGCTACACCTTC

v_call: TRBV14
d_call: -
j_call: TRBJ1-6
cdr3_length: 16
clone_size: -
cdr3_aa: CASSQDPHGSGSPLHF
cdr3_nt: TGTGCCAGCAGCCAAGATCCGCACGGCTCCGGCTCACCCCTCCACTTT

v_call: TRBV7-9
d_call: -
j_call: TRBJ2-2
cdr3_length: 16
clone_size: -
cdr3_aa: CASSLPGGRNTGELFF
cdr3_nt: TGTGCCAGCAGCCTACCCGGGGGCCGGAACACCGGGGAGCTGTTTTTT

v_call: TRBV7-6
d_call: -
j_call: TRBJ1-5
cdr3_length: 13
clone_size: -
cdr3_aa: CASSLWDNQPQHF
cdr3_nt: TGTGCCAGCAGCTTATGGGACAATCAGCCCCAGCATTTT

v_call: TRBV7-8
d_call: TRBD1
j_call: TRBJ1-1
cdr3_length: 15
clone_size: once
cdr3_aa: CASSLPTGMGTEAFF
cdr3_nt: TGTGCCAGCAGCCTCCCGACAGGGATGGGAACTGAAGCTTTCTTT

v_call: TRBV2
d_call: TRBD2
j_call: TRBJ2-2
cdr3_length: 14
clone_size: -
cdr3_aa: CASSPGLVSGELFF
cdr3_nt: TGTGCCAGCAGTCCGGGACTAGTATCCGGGGAGCTGTTTTTT

v_call: TRBV27
d_call: -
j_call: TRBJ1-4
cdr3_length: 15
clone_size: -
cdr3_aa: CASSVAHAGREKLFF
cdr3_nt: TGTGCCAGCAGTGTGGCCCACGCGGGACGCGAAAAACTGTTTTTT

v_call: TRBV10-3
d_call: -
j_call: TRBJ2-7
cdr3_length: 14
clone_size: -
cdr3_aa: CAISAQGVAYEQYF
cdr3_nt: TGTGCCATCAGTGCGCAGGGCGTCGCCTACGAGCAGTACTTC

v_call: TRBV7-9
d_call: -
j_call: TRBJ1-5
cdr3_length: 15
clone_size: once
cdr3_aa: CASSQFRGSNQPQHF
cdr3_nt: TGTGCCAGCAGCCAGTTCCGCGGAAGCAATCAGCCCCAGCATTTT

v_call: TRBV5-4
d_call: -
j_call: TRBJ2-7
cdr3_length: 15
clone_size: -
cdr3_aa: CASSLFAGAHYEQYF
cdr3_nt: TGTGCCAGCAGCTTGTTCGCGGGGGCACACTACGAGCAGTACTTC

v_call: TRBV29-1
d_call: -
j_call: TRBJ1-1
cdr3_length: 12
clone_size: few
cdr3_aa: CSVLGEGAEAFF
cdr3_nt: TGCAGCGTTTTAGGGGAGGGAGCTGAAGCTTTCTTT

v_call: TRBV5-1
d_call: -
j_call: TRBJ2-1
cdr3_length: 14
clone_size: -
cdr3_aa: CASSLAPANNEQFF
cdr3_nt: TGCGCCAGCAGCTTGGCCCCGGCCAACAATGAGCAGTTCTTC

v_call: TRBV13
d_call: TRBD1
j_call: TRBJ1-2
cdr3_length: 17
clone_size: -
cdr3_aa: CASSQGQGRLSNYGYTF
cdr3_nt: TGTGCCAGCAGCCAAGGACAGGGGCGATTATCTAACTATGGCTACACCTTC

v_call: TRBV9
d_call: -
j_call: TRBJ1-2
cdr3_length: 14
clone_size: -
cdr3_aa: CASSARAGPAGYTF
cdr3_nt: TGTGCCAGCAGCGCGAGGGCCGGACCGGCGGGCTACACCTTC

v_call: TRBV2
d_call: TRBD2
j_call: TRBJ2-7
cdr3_length: 13
clone_size: few
cdr3_aa: CASSGGNGYEQYF
cdr3_nt: TGTGCCAGCTCGGGGGGAAACGGGTACGAGCAGTACTTC

v_call: TRBV7-9
d_call: -
j_call: TRBJ1-1
cdr3_length: 14
clone_size: -
cdr3_aa: CASTKGDGNTEAFF
cdr3_nt: TGTGCCAGCACCAAGGGGGACGGGAACACTGAAGCTTTCTTT

v_call: TRBV2
d_call: TRBD2
j_call: TRBJ2-7
cdr3_length: 15
clone_size: -
cdr3_aa: CASSHTSGGNYEQYF
cdr3_nt: TGTGCCAGCAGTCACACTAGCGGGGGAAACTACGAGCAGTACTTC

v_call: TRBV7-2
d_call: TRBD1
j_call: TRBJ1-5
cdr3_length: 15
clone_size: -
cdr3_aa: CASSFGTGQRMAQHF
cdr3_nt: TGTGCCAGCAGCTTCGGGACAGGTCAGAGAATGGCCCAGCATTTT

v_call: TRBV29-1
d_call: -
j_call: TRBJ1-2
cdr3_length: 12
clone_size: -
cdr3_aa: CSVRTANYGYTF
cdr3_nt: TGCAGCGTTAGGACGGCAAACTATGGCTACACCTTC

v_call: TRBV27
d_call: -
j_call: TRBJ1-1
cdr3_length: 14
clone_size: -
cdr3_aa: CASSLRWENTEAFF
cdr3_nt: TGTGCCAGCAGTTTACGTTGGGAGAACACTGAAGCTTTCTTT

v_call: TRBV30
d_call: TRBD2
j_call: TRBJ2-3
cdr3_length: 15
clone_size: -
cdr3_aa: CAWSPQRGYTDTQYF
cdr3_nt: TGTGCCTGGAGCCCCCAGCGGGGTTACACAGATACGCAGTATTTT

v_call: TRBV2
d_call: -
j_call: TRBJ2-5
cdr3_length: 16
clone_size: -
cdr3_aa: CASSEITAGRRETQYF
cdr3_nt: TGTGCCAGCAGTGAAATTACGGCGGGGAGGAGAGAGACCCAGTACTTC

v_call: TRBV27
d_call: TRBD1
j_call: TRBJ2-7
cdr3_length: 18
clone_size: -
cdr3_aa: CASSLSGQDRGYRYEQYF
cdr3_nt: TGTGCCAGCAGTTTAAGCGGCCAGGACAGGGGATATCGGTACGAGCAGTACTTC

v_call: TRBV5-4
d_call: TRBD1
j_call: TRBJ1-1
cdr3_length: 16
clone_size: -
cdr3_aa: CASSLVFRGENTEAFF
cdr3_nt: TGTGCCAGCAGCTTGGTTTTCAGGGGGGAGAACACTGAAGCTTTCTTT

v_call: TRBV19
d_call: -
j_call: TRBJ1-2
cdr3_length: 14
clone_size: -
cdr3_aa: CASSARGLSYGYTF
cdr3_nt: TGTGCCAGTAGTGCCCGGGGCCTTAGCTATGGCTACACCTTC

v_call: TRBV18
d_call: TRBD1
j_call: TRBJ1-4
cdr3_length: 15
clone_size: -
cdr3_aa: CASSFGTGINEKLFF
cdr3_nt: TGTGCCAGCTCGTTCGGGACAGGGATAAATGAAAAACTGTTTTTT

v_call: TRBV6-5
d_call: -
j_call: TRBJ1-2
cdr3_length: 15
clone_size: -
cdr3_aa: CASSYGEGLTYGYTF
cdr3_nt: TGTGCCAGCAGTTACGGGGAGGGACTCACCTATGGCTACACCTTC